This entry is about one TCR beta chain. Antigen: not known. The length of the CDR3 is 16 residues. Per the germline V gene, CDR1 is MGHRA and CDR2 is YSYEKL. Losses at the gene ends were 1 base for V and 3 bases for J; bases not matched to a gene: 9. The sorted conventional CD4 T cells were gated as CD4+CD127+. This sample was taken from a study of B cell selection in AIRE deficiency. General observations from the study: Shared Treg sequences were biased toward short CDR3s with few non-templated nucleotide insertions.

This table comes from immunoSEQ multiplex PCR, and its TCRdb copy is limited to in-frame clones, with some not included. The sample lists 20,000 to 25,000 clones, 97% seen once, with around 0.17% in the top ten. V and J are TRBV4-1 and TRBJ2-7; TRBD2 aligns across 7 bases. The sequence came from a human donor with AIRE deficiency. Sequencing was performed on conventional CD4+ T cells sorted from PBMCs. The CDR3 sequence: CASSQGISRDYYEQYF. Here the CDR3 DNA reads TGCGCCAGCAGCCAAGGTATAAGTAGGGACTACTACGAGCAGTACTTC.